This T cell receptor beta chain appears in the sequencing data of a study of cytotoxic CD8 clonotypes in ibrutinib-treated CLL. Study information: The study recorded mean values of approximately 260,000 productive templates and under 100,000 productive rearrangements per sample.

Germline loops: CDR1 MNHNY, CDR2 SVGAGI (reference sequence). This CDR3 has 14 amino acids. Germline trimming cut 2 bases from V and 5 bases from J; bases unmatched to any gene: 2. TCRdb's table, derived via immunoSEQ multiplex PCR, lists solely in-frame clones and lacks some. The sample lists 130,000 or so clones, 84% occurring once. The specimen comprised PBMCs, sampled after 24 months of ibrutinib treatment. The clonotype comes from a human donor with chronic lymphocytic leukemia. The chain uses TRBV6-6 and TRBJ1-1; 10 bases map to TRBD1. In DNA form, the CDR3 reads TGTGCCAGCAGTTACGAGGGACAGGGGACTGAAGCTTTCTTT. Amino acids: CASSYEGQGTEAFF.